The rows below give T cell receptor beta chains drawn from one sample of a study of T cell repertoires in cytomegalovirus infection. TCRdb re-analysed the reads in MiXCR, keeping a single row per CDR3 protein. Of 150,000 or so distinct CDR3 sequences listed, more than 15% are singletons. The sequenced sample consisted of CD8+ T cells from PBMCs. These TCRs come from a human donor in good health (CMV status not recorded). Some clones in this sample may be carry-over from other donors' samples. Each CDR3 is given with its conserved first and last residue. A D gene is named only where the DNA matches it firmly. Clone size is given for some rows only: seen once, a few or many times, or a class if the clone is expanded.

D gene: .
clone size: .
V gene: TRBV28
J gene: TRBJ1-5
CDR3 DNA: TGTGCCAGCATCCTGGCAGAAAATCAGCCCCAGCATTTT
CDR3 protein: CASILAENQPQHF

D gene: .
clone size: .
V gene: TRBV28
J gene: TRBJ2-3
CDR3 DNA: TGTGCCAGCAGTTGGCTTACAGCCACCTCGTCCACAGATACGCAGTATTTT
CDR3 protein: CASSWLTATSSTDTQYF

D gene: .
clone size: few
V gene: TRBV12-3/TRBV12-4
J gene: TRBJ2-6
CDR3 DNA: TGTGCCAGCAGTTTGCGACAGGGTCGAGGGGGGGGAGCTGGGGCCAACGTCCTGACTTTC
CDR3 protein: CASSLRQGRGGGAGANVLTF

D gene: .
clone size: .
V gene: TRBV7-2
J gene: TRBJ2-7
CDR3 DNA: TGTGCCAGCACCTTCGGGGTTTCCTACGAGCAGTACTTC
CDR3 protein: CASTFGVSYEQYF

D gene: .
clone size: few
V gene: TRBV7-9
J gene: TRBJ2-3
CDR3 DNA: TGTGCCAGCAGCTTAGCCCGGACGGATTGGAGCACAGATACGCAGTATTTT
CDR3 protein: CASSLARTDWSTDTQYF

D gene: TRBD1
clone size: many
V gene: TRBV7-2
J gene: TRBJ1-1
CDR3 DNA: TGTGCCAGCAGCCCCCACTTGAGGGGGCGCTTCGAAGCTTTCTTT
CDR3 protein: CASSPHLRGRFEAFF

D gene: .
clone size: many
V gene: TRBV7-2
J gene: TRBJ2-7
CDR3 DNA: TGTGCCAGCAGCTTAATCCCCTACGAGCAGTACTTC
CDR3 protein: CASSLIPYEQYF

D gene: TRBD2
clone size: few
V gene: TRBV6-1
J gene: TRBJ2-1
CDR3 DNA: TGTGCCAGCACCGAAAGACCCGGACTAGCGGGCTACAATGAGCAGTTCTTC
CDR3 protein: CASTERPGLAGYNEQFF

D gene: .
clone size: .
V gene: TRBV11-2
J gene: TRBJ1-1
CDR3 DNA: TGTGCCAGCAGCTTAGTTGGCGCGCTTGAAGCTTTCTTT
CDR3 protein: CASSLVGALEAFF

D gene: TRBD1
clone size: few
V gene: TRBV7-6
J gene: TRBJ1-1
CDR3 DNA: TGTGCCAGCAGCGCCCGGACAGGGACCAACACTGAAGCTTTCTTT
CDR3 protein: CASSARTGTNTEAFF

D gene: .
clone size: few
V gene: TRBV28
J gene: TRBJ2-7
CDR3 DNA: TGTGCCAGCAGACCCCGGAAGGGGGTCCACGAGCAGTACTTC
CDR3 protein: CASRPRKGVHEQYF

D gene: .
clone size: few
V gene: TRBV25-1
J gene: TRBJ2-7
CDR3 DNA: TGTGCCAGCAGTGAATCGGGCAGGAGGCCCTACGAGCAGTACTTC
CDR3 protein: CASSESGRRPYEQYF

D gene: .
clone size: few
V gene: TRBV7-8
J gene: TRBJ2-7
CDR3 DNA: TGTGCCAGCAGCTCCCTTCGGGGGCAGGGAACCTACGAGCAGTACTTC
CDR3 protein: CASSSLRGQGTYEQYF

D gene: .
clone size: few
V gene: TRBV19
J gene: TRBJ2-7
CDR3 DNA: TGTGCCAGTAGTCCAGGCGTTGGGGCCTACGAGCAGTACTTC
CDR3 protein: CASSPGVGAYEQYF

D gene: .
clone size: many
V gene: TRBV12-3/TRBV12-4
J gene: TRBJ2-1
CDR3 DNA: TGTGCCAGCACTTTGACAGTATACAATGAGCAGTTCTTC
CDR3 protein: CASTLTVYNEQFF

D gene: .
clone size: .
V gene: TRBV19
J gene: TRBJ2-1
CDR3 DNA: TGTGCCAGTAGTATAGGGGCCAATGAGCAGTTCTTC
CDR3 protein: CASSIGANEQFF

D gene: TRBD1
clone size: few
V gene: TRBV7-4
J gene: TRBJ2-7
CDR3 DNA: TGTGCCAGCAGTGCCGGGACAGGGTTCCTTTGGGGCTACTTC
CDR3 protein: CASSAGTGFLWGYF

D gene: TRBD2
clone size: .
V gene: TRBV10-3
J gene: TRBJ2-7
CDR3 DNA: TGTGCCATCAGTGAGATTAGCGGGAGAAACGAGCAGTACTTC
CDR3 protein: CAISEISGRNEQYF

D gene: .
clone size: few
V gene: TRBV29-1
J gene: TRBJ2-2
CDR3 DNA: TGCAGCGTTGAGGGGAGGAGACTAGGAAAAGTCCACCGGGAGCTGTTTTTT
CDR3 protein: CSVEGRRLGKVHRELFF

D gene: TRBD2
clone size: few
V gene: TRBV7-2
J gene: TRBJ2-4
CDR3 DNA: TGTGCCAGCAGCCCGGGACTAGCGGGGGGGCCAAACATTCAGTACTTC
CDR3 protein: CASSPGLAGGPNIQYF

D gene: .
clone size: .
V gene: TRBV12-3/TRBV12-4
J gene: TRBJ2-5
CDR3 DNA: TGTGCCAGCAGCTTAGGACACCAAGAGACCCAGTACTTC
CDR3 protein: CASSLGHQETQYF

D gene: .
clone size: few
V gene: TRBV12-3/TRBV12-4
J gene: TRBJ1-1
CDR3 DNA: TGTGCCATCCGAAGGGGGATTGGGACTGAAGCTTTCTTT
CDR3 protein: CAIRRGIGTEAFF

D gene: .
clone size: few
V gene: TRBV7-9
J gene: TRBJ1-2
CDR3 DNA: TGTGCCAGCAGCGGAAACTATGGCTACACCTTC
CDR3 protein: CASSGNYGYTF

D gene: TRBD2
clone size: .
V gene: TRBV7-2
J gene: TRBJ2-5
CDR3 DNA: TGTGCCAGCAGCTTAGAGGCGGGAGCCTTGTACCAAGAGACCCAGTACTTC
CDR3 protein: CASSLEAGALYQETQYF

D gene: .
clone size: many
V gene: TRBV7-9
J gene: TRBJ1-5
CDR3 DNA: TGTGCCAGCAGTAGTGGGAATCAGCCCCAGCATTTT
CDR3 protein: CASSSGNQPQHF

D gene: .
clone size: few
V gene: TRBV6-6
J gene: TRBJ1-6
CDR3 DNA: TGTGCCAGCAGGGACGGGGATAATTCACCCCTCCACTTT
CDR3 protein: CASRDGDNSPLHF

D gene: .
clone size: few
V gene: TRBV7-8
J gene: TRBJ2-1
CDR3 DNA: TGTGCCAGCAGCTCCTTATCCAATGAGCAGTTCTTC
CDR3 protein: CASSSLSNEQFF

D gene: TRBD1
clone size: .
V gene: TRBV29-1
J gene: TRBJ1-2
CDR3 DNA: TGCAGCGTTGAAGATTGGGACAGGGGGCACCACTACACCTTC
CDR3 protein: CSVEDWDRGHHYTF

D gene: .
clone size: .
V gene: TRBV7-2
J gene: TRBJ2-1
CDR3 DNA: TGTGCCAGCAGCTTACTGAACAATGAGCAGTTCTTC
CDR3 protein: CASSLLNNEQFF

D gene: .
clone size: .
V gene: TRBV25-1
J gene: TRBJ1-4
CDR3 DNA: TGTGCCAGCAGTGAATACTCCCGACTCCGGGCAGGGACCGACTTTGCAACTAATGAAAAACTGTTTTTT
CDR3 protein: CASSEYSRLRAGTDFATNEKLFF

D gene: TRBD2
clone size: few
V gene: TRBV19
J gene: TRBJ2-1
CDR3 DNA: TGTGCCAGTAATTCAATAGCGGGACTTTCCTACAATGAGCAGTTCTTC
CDR3 protein: CASNSIAGLSYNEQFF

D gene: .
clone size: few
V gene: TRBV11-2
J gene: TRBJ2-1
CDR3 DNA: TGTGCCAGCACAAAAAACTTCGAAGAGCAGTTCTTC
CDR3 protein: CASTKNFEEQFF

D gene: TRBD1
clone size: few
V gene: TRBV6-5
J gene: TRBJ2-7
CDR3 DNA: TGTGCCAGCAGTTACAGGGGGCGCAGTGAGCAGTACTTC
CDR3 protein: CASSYRGRSEQYF

D gene: .
clone size: .
V gene: TRBV7-2
J gene: TRBJ1-1
CDR3 DNA: TGTGCCAGCAGCCGCAGGACCATGAACACTGAAGCTTTCTTT
CDR3 protein: CASSRRTMNTEAFF

D gene: .
clone size: few
V gene: TRBV20-1
J gene: TRBJ1-1
CDR3 DNA: TGCAGTGCTAGAGACGGACAGTGGCTGTCGTCTACTGAAGCTTTCTTT
CDR3 protein: CSARDGQWLSSTEAFF

D gene: .
clone size: few
V gene: TRBV7-2
J gene: TRBJ1-2
CDR3 DNA: TGTGCCGGCAGCTTAGGGGACTATGGCTACACCTTC
CDR3 protein: CAGSLGDYGYTF

D gene: .
clone size: few
V gene: TRBV24-1
J gene: TRBJ1-2
CDR3 DNA: TGTGCCACCAGTGATTTGAACTATGGCTACACCTTC
CDR3 protein: CATSDLNYGYTF

D gene: .
clone size: .
V gene: TRBV11-3
J gene: TRBJ1-1
CDR3 DNA: TGTGCCAGCAGCCCAAGAGGGGGGTATACTGAAGCTTTCTTT
CDR3 protein: CASSPRGGYTEAFF

D gene: .
clone size: .
V gene: TRBV7-9
J gene: TRBJ2-1
CDR3 DNA: TGTGCCAGCAGCTTAGACCAACCGACAGGAGCCTCCTACAATGAGCAGTTCTTC
CDR3 protein: CASSLDQPTGASYNEQFF

D gene: TRBD1
clone size: few
V gene: TRBV4-1
J gene: TRBJ1-1
CDR3 DNA: TGCGCCAGCAGCCAAACCGCCGGGACAGTGAACACTGAAGCTTTCTTT
CDR3 protein: CASSQTAGTVNTEAFF

D gene: TRBD1
clone size: many
V gene: TRBV12-3/TRBV12-4
J gene: TRBJ2-3
CDR3 DNA: TGTGCCAGCAGCCCCGGGACAGTTGGGTGGACGCAGTATTTT
CDR3 protein: CASSPGTVGWTQYF